This TCR beta chain was obtained from a study of blood T cell repertoires in COVID-19. Clones were read by immunoSEQ multiplex PCR, and TCRdb kept only the in-frame ones, dropping some. This sample has under 200,000 clones, with about 85% found just once. Trimming removed 5 bases from V and 5 bases from J; junction bases left unmatched: 2. This CDR3 has 13 residues. Germline values: CDR1 LNHDA, CDR2 SQIVND (reference sequence). V and J are TRBV19 and TRBJ1-5, with 8 bases that match TRBD1. The origin of this receptor is a woman aged 40 to 55 with COVID-19, enrolled during active disease. The source material was peripheral blood. The CDR3 protein is CASSVDRDQPQHF. CDR3 DNA sequence: TGTGCCAGTAGTGTGGACAGGGATCAGCCCCAGCATTTT.